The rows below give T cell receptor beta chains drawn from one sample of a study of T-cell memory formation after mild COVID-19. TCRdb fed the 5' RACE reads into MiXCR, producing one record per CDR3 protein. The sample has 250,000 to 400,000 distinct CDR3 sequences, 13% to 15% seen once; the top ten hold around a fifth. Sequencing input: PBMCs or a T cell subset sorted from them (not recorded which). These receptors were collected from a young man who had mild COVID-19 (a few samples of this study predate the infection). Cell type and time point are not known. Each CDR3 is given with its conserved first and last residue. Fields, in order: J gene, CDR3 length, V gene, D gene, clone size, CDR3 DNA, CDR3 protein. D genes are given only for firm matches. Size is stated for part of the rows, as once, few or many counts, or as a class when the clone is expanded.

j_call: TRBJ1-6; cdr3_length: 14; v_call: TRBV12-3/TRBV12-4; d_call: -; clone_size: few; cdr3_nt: TGTGCCAGCAGTTCCGGGACACGATATTCACCCCTCCACTTT; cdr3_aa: CASSSGTRYSPLHF
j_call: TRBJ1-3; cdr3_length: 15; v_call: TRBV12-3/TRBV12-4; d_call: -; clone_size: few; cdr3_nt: TGTGCCAGCAGTCTCAGGGAAAGCTCTGGAAACACCATATATTTT; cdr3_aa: CASSLRESSGNTIYF
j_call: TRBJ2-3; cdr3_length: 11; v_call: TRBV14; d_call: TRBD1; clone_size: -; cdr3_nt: TGTGCCAGTAGACAGGGGAGTACGCAGTATTTT; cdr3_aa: CASRQGSTQYF
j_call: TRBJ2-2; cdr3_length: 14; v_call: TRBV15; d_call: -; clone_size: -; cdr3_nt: TGTGCCACCAGCAGACGGGGGCCCACCGGGGAGCTGTTTTTT; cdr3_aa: CATSRRGPTGELFF
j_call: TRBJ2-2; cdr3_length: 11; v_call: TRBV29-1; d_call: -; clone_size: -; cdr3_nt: TGCAGCGTGGATAGGACCGGGGAGCTGTTTTTT; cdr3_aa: CSVDRTGELFF
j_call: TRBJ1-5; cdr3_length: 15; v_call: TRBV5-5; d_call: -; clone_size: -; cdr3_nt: TGTGCCAGCAGCTTTTTCGGCCAGGGTGATCAGCCCCAGCATTTT; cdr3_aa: CASSFFGQGDQPQHF
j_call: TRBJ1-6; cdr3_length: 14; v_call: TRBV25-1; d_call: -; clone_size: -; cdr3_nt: TGTGCCAGCAGCGAGACAGTTGATAATTCACCCCTCCACTTT; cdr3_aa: CASSETVDNSPLHF
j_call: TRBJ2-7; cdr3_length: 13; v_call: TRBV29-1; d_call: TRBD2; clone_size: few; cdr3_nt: TGCAGCGTTGAAAACCAGCGGGGCTACGAGCAGTACTTC; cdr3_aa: CSVENQRGYEQYF
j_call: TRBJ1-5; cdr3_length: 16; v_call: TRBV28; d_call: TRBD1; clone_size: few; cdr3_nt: TGTGCCAGCAGTTTAAACAGGGGCCGGAGCAATCAGCCCCAGCATTTT; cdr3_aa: CASSLNRGRSNQPQHF
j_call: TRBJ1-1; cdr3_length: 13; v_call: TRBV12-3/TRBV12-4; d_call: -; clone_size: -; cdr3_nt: TGTGCCAGCAGTTTCCGAAATGGGAGGGAAGCTTTCTTT; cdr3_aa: CASSFRNGREAFF
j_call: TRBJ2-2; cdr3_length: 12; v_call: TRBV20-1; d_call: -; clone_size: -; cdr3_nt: TGCAGTGCTACCCCCGGCGGCGGGGAGCTGTTTTTT; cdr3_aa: CSATPGGGELFF
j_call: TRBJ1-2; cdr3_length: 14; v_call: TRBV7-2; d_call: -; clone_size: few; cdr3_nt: TGTGCCAGCAGCTTAGATCGGGCGGGGCGGGGCTACACCTTC; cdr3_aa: CASSLDRAGRGYTF
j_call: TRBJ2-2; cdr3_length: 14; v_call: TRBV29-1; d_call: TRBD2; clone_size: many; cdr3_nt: TGCAGCACCCAGGGCGGGGGGAACACCGGGGAGCTGTTTTTT; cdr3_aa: CSTQGGGNTGELFF
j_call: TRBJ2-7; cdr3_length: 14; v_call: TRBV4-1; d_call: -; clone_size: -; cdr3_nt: TGCGCCAGCAGCCAAGTGGGCCTTTTGTACGAGCAGTACTTC; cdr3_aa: CASSQVGLLYEQYF
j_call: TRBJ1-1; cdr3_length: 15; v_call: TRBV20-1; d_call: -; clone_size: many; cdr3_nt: TGCAGTGCTAGAGATCCGAGGCAGGGGTACACTGAAGCTTTCTTT; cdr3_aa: CSARDPRQGYTEAFF
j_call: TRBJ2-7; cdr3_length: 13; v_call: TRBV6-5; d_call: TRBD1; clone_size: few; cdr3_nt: TGTGCCAGCAGACTCGACAGGGGCTACGAGCAGTACTTC; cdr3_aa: CASRLDRGYEQYF
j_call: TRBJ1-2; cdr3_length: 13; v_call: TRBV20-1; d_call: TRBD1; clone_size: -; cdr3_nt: TGCAGTGCCAGACCACAGGGGAACTATGGCTACACCTTC; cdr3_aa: CSARPQGNYGYTF
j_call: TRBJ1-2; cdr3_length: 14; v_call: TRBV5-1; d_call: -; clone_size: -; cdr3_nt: TGCGCCAGCAGCTTTGGAGGGAGTACCTATGGCTACACCTTC; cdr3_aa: CASSFGGSTYGYTF
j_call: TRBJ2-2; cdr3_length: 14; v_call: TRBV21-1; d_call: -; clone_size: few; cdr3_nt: TGTGCCAGCAGCAAAGGGCGAGGCACCGGGGAGCTGTTTTTT; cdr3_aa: CASSKGRGTGELFF
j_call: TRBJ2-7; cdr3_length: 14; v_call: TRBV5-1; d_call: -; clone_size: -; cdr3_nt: TGCGCCAGCAGCTTGGCTTTAGGGTTACTCGAGCAGTACTTC; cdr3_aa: CASSLALGLLEQYF
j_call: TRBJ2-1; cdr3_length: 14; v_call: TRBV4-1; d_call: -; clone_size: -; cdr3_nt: TGCGCCAGCAGCCAAGGTTCTCTCTACAATGAGCAGTTCTTC; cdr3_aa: CASSQGSLYNEQFF
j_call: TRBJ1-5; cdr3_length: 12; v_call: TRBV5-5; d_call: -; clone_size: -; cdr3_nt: TGTGCCAGCAGCTTCTTTAATCAGCCCCAGCATTTT; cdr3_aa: CASSFFNQPQHF
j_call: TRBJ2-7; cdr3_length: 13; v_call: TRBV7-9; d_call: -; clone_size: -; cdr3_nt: TGTGCCAGCAGCTTACACGGGGGTAACGAGCAGTACTTC; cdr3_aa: CASSLHGGNEQYF
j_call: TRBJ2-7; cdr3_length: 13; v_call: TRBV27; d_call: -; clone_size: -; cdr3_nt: TGTGCCAGCACTGGAGGGAGCTCCTACGAGCAGTACTTC; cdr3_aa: CASTGGSSYEQYF
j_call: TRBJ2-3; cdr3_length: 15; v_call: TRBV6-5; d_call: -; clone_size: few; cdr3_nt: TGTGCCAGCAGTTACTCGTCGCTTAGCACAGATACGCAGTATTTT; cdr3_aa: CASSYSSLSTDTQYF
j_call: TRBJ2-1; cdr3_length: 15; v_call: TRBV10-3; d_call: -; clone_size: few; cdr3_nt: TGTGCCATCAGTGATCGGGGGCCCGAGGGCAATGAGCAGTTCTTC; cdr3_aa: CAISDRGPEGNEQFF
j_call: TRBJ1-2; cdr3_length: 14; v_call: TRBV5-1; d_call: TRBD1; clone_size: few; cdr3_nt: TGCGCCAGCAGACCCGGGACAGCGAACTATGGCTACACCTTC; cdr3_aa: CASRPGTANYGYTF
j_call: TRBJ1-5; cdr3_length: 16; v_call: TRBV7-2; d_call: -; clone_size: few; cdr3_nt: TGTGCCAGCAGCCCGGGGGGGGGTAGCGGCAATCAGCCCCAGCATTTT; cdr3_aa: CASSPGGGSGNQPQHF
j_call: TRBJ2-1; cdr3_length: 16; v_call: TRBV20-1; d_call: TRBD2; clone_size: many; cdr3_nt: TGCAGTGCTATAAGCTCCGGGGGGGCCTATCCCAATGAGCAGTTCTTC; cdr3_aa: CSAISSGGAYPNEQFF
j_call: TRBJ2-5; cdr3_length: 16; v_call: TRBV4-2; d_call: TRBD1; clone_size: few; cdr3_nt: TGTGCCAGCAGCCAATCGACCAGGGGGCGGTCGGAGACCCAGTACTTC; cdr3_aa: CASSQSTRGRSETQYF
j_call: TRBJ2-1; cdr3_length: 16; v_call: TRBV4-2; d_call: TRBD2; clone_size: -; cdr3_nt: TGTGCCAGCAGCCAACAGGGCAGCGGGGGGGCGGATGAGCAGTTCTTC; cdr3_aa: CASSQQGSGGADEQFF
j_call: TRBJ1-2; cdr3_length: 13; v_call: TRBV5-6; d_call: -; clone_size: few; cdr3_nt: TGTGCCAGCAGCATTGACAGAAACTATGGCTACACCTTC; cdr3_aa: CASSIDRNYGYTF
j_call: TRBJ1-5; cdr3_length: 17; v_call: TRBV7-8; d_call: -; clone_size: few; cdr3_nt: TGTGCCAGCAGCCCTAGAGGGGTGACAGCGGACAATCAGCCCCAGCATTTT; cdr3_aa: CASSPRGVTADNQPQHF
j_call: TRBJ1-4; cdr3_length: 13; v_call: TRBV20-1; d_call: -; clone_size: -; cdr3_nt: TGCAGTGCTAGAGATCGGACTAATGAAAAACTGTTTTTT; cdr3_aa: CSARDRTNEKLFF
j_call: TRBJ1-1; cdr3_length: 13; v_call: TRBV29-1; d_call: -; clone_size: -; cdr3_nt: TGCAGCCTCCGGGCAGGGAGAAACACTGAAGCTTTCTTT; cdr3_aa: CSLRAGRNTEAFF
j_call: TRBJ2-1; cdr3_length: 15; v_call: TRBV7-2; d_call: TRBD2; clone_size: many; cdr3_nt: TGTGCCAGCAGCTTAGCGTTAGCGGGGCACAATGAGCAGTTCTTC; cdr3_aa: CASSLALAGHNEQFF
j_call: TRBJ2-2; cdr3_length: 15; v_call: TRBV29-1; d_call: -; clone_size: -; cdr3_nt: TGCAGCGTTGAAGATTGGGACGGGAACACCGGGGAGCTGTTTTTT; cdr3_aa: CSVEDWDGNTGELFF
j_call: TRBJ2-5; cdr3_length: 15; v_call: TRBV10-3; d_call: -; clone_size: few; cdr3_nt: TGTGCCATCAGTGACGCCCGAGGGGCCCAAGAGACCCAGTACTTC; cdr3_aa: CAISDARGAQETQYF
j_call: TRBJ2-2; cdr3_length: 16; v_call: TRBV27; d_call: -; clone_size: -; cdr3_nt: TGTGCCAGCAGTCCCACCGGGACGGTGAACACCGGGGAGATGTTTTTT; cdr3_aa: CASSPTGTVNTGEMFF
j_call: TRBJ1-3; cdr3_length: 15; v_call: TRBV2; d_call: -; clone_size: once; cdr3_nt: TGTGCCAGCAGTGAAGCAACAGGGCCTGGAAACACCATATATTTT; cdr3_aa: CASSEATGPGNTIYF
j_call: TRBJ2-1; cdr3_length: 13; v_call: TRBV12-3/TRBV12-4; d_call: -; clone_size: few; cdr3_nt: TGTGCCAGTCGCCCGGGCAGCCTGAATGAGCAGTTCTTC; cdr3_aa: CASRPGSLNEQFF
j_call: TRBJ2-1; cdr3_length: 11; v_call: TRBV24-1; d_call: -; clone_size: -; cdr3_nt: TGTGCCACCAGTGATAACAATGAGCAGTTCTTC; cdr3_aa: CATSDNNEQFF
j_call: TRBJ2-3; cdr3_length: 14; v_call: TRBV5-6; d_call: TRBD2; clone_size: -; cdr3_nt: TGTGCCAGCAGCCAAGGACTAGCTTCAGATACGCAGTATTTT; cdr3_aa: CASSQGLASDTQYF
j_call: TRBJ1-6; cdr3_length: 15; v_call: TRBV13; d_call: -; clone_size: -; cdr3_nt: TGTGCCAGCAGCTCACGAGGAGGGTTTGGTCCACCCCTCCACTTT; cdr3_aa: CASSSRGGFGPPLHF
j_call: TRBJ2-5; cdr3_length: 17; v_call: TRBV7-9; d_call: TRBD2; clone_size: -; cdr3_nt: TGTGCCAGCAGCTTAGTGCTAGCGGGGCTTGGTAAGGAGACCCAGTACTTC; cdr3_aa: CASSLVLAGLGKETQYF
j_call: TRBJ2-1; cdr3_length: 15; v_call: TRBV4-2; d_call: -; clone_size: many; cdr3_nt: TGTGCCAGCAGCCAAGAAAGGACCGCGTACAATGAGCAGTTCTTC; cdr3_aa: CASSQERTAYNEQFF
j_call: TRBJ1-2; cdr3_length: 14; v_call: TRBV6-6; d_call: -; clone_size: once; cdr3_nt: TGTGCCAGCAGTCCTCCGGGAAGGGCCTTCGGCTACACCTTC; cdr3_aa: CASSPPGRAFGYTF
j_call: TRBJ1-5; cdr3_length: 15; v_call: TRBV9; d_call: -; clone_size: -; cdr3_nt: TGTGCCAGCAGCGTACTTGGGGGGCTGGGGCAGCACCAGCATTTT; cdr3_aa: CASSVLGGLGQHQHF
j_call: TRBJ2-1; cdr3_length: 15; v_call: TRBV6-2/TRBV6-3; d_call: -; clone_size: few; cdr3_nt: TGTGCCAGCAACCCCGAAGGACAGACCTACAATGAGCAGTTCTTC; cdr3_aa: CASNPEGQTYNEQFF
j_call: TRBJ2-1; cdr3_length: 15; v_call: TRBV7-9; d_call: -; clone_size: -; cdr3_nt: TGTGCCAGCAGCTTAGCGCAGGGTCATCACAATGAGCAGTTCTTC; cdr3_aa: CASSLAQGHHNEQFF
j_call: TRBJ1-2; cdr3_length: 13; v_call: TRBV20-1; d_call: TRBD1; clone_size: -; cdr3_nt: TGCAGTGCTAGGGGAGGGACAGTCTATGGCTACACCTTC; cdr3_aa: CSARGGTVYGYTF